The 24 T cell receptor beta chains given below trace back to one sample, sequenced in a study of blood T cell repertoires in COVID-19. Here immunoSEQ multiplex PCR was the method, and the copy in TCRdb shows in-frame clones only, minus some. The sample lists over 150,000 clones; about 85% were seen once. The sample taken for sequencing was peripheral blood. All receptors come from a man between 60 and 70 years old with COVID-19, enrolled during active disease.

The V and J genes are TRBV10-3 and TRBJ1-4; 8 bases fit TRBD1. CDR3 length: 15 residues. Unmatched junction bases numbered 10, after V lost 5 bases and J lost 8 bases. From germline, CDR1 is ENHRY and CDR2 SYGVKD. Here the CDR3 DNA reads TGTGCCATCAGTTTCGGGCAGGGGGCAGAGGAAAAACTGTTTTTT. Translated: CAISFGQGAEEKLFF.

The chain links TRBV9 to TRBJ2-1; the D gene is possibly TRBD2 (5 bases). CDR1 is SGDLS, CDR2 YYNGEE, per germline. CDR3 length: 16 amino acids. Trimming removed 0 bases from V and 2 bases from J, with 12 bases in between. CDR3 nucleotides: TGTGCCAGCAGCGTAGAGGGAGCGACCACCTACAATGAGCAGTTCTTC. It codes for CASSVEGATTYNEQFF.

The CDR3 reads CASSQSELNYGYTF. The CDR3 DNA follows: TGTGCCAGCAGCCAATCTGAGCTTAACTATGGCTACACCTTC. The V and J genes are TRBV3-1 (or the pseudogene TRBV3-2) and TRBJ1-2; D remains ambiguous. Trimming removed 2 bases at V and 1 base at J, with 8 bases between. CDR1 is LGHDT and CDR2 is YNNKEL in the germline V gene (reference sequence). This CDR3 region has 14 residues.

The CDR3, as DNA: TGTGCTAGTGGTCGGGGGACTAGCGGGGCCGTCACAGATACGCAGTATTTT. It yields the protein CASGRGTSGAVTDTQYF. The rearrangement links TRBV12-5 to TRBJ2-3, with 13 bases that match TRBD2. Germline trimming cut 5 bases from V and 2 bases from J; bases unmatched to any gene: 7. The CDR3 has 17 residues. Per the germline V gene, CDR1 is LGHNT and CDR2 is FRNRAP.

This clone came up once. The J gene is TRBJ1-2, the V gene TRBV29-1, with 7 bases fitting TRBD1. V dropped 7 bases and J dropped 6; count of bases not matched to a gene: 5. Germline V gives CDR1 SQVTM, CDR2 ANQGSEA. This CDR3 is 11 amino acids long. CDR3 bases: TGCAGCGCCCAGACAGGGAATGGCTACACCTTC. Protein: CSAQTGNGYTF. Full variable domain (missing parts from reference TRBV29-1 and TRBJ1-2): SAVISQKPSRDICQRGTSLTIQCQVDSQVTMMFWYRQQPGQSLTLIATANQGSEATYESGFVIDKFPISRPNLTFSTLTVSNMSPEDSSIYLCSAQTGNGYTFGSGTRLTVV.

CDR3 amino acids: CASSQDRGTDTQYF. The DNA for the CDR3 is TGTGCCAGCTCACAGGACAGAGGCACAGATACGCAGTATTTT. This chain uses TRBV18 with TRBJ2-3; possibly TRBD1 for D (6 bases). V gave up 4 bases and J gave up 1 base, with 9 bases separating them. The CDR3 is 14 amino acids. Germline V gene lookup returns CDR1 KGHSH and CDR2 LQKENI.

This rearrangement joins TRBV24-1 to TRBJ2-1; 12 positions match TRBD2. Germline CDR1 reads KGHDR; CDR2 reads SFDVKD. With V trimmed by 9 bases and J by 7 bases, 15 bases remained unmatched. The length of the CDR3 is 17 residues. The CDR3 DNA reads TGTGCCACCTCGGGGGGGGCTAGCGGGAGGGCCTCGAATGAGCAGTTCTTC. It encodes CATSGGASGRASNEQFF.

The V and J genes are TRBV28 and TRBJ1-3; 7 nucleotides align to TRBD1. V gave up 6 bases and J gave up 7 bases; unmatched junction bases: 15. The CDR3 has 16 residues. The germline V gene has CDR1 MDHEN and CDR2 SYDVKM. CDR3 amino acids: CASSQGGGGIQNTIYF. The CDR3 coding sequence is TGTGCCAGCAGCCAAGGTGGAGGGGGCATACAGAACACCATATATTTT. The whole variable domain, remainder taken from reference TRBV28 and TRBJ1-3, is DVKVTQSSRYLVKRTGEKVFLECVQDMDHENMFWYRQDPGLGLRLIYFSYDVKMKEKGDIPEGYSVSREKKERFSLILESASTNQTSMYLCASSQGGGGIQNTIYFGEGSWLTVV.

The gene calls are TRBV6-5 and TRBJ1-2, with TRBD1 identical over 8 bases. Germline CDR1 is MNHEY and CDR2 is SVGAGI. Trimming at V came to 6 bases and at J to 8 bases, leaving 8 bases not matched to a gene. The CDR3 spans 13 residues. The CDR3 bases are TGTGCCAGCAGCCTAGGACAGGGTTGGGGCTACACCTTC. Its translation: CASSLGQGWGYTF.

The chain combines TRBV5-1 with TRBJ2-3, with 8 bases that match TRBD2. Germline V CDR1 and CDR2: SGHRS, YFSETQ. The J segment lost 3 bases and the V segment lost 4 bases, leaving 7 bases of the junction unmatched. This CDR3 is 15 amino acids long. CDR3 DNA: TGCGCCAGCAGCCCCAGCGGGGGCCAGACAGATACGCAGTATTTT. Protein: CASSPSGGQTDTQYF.

The J gene is TRBJ2-5, the V gene TRBV7-9; unclear D gene. Germline loops: CDR1 SEHNR, CDR2 FQNEAQ (reference sequence). The CDR3 covers 11 residues. Trimming left V 4 bases short and J 5 bases short, with 5 bases between. CDR3 nucleotides: TGTGCCAGCAGCTCCGGGGAGACCCAGTACTTC. Protein product: CASSSGETQYF.

CDR3: CASSPTGDDYGYTF. The CDR3 DNA sequence: TGTGCCAGCAGCCCTACAGGGGACGACTATGGCTACACCTTC. The V call is TRBV7-9, the J call TRBJ1-2; 7 nucleotides agree with TRBD1. V lost 5 bases and J lost 3; bases outside the gene matches: 6. The CDR3 has 14 residues. Germline V CDR1 and CDR2: SEHNR, FQNEAQ (reference sequence).

The CDR3 DNA reads as TGCGCCAGCAGTGAAAACAGGGGCCGGACGTACGAGCAGTACTTC. Translated, it gives CASSENRGRTYEQYF. The chain links TRBV10-2 to TRBJ2-7, with 7 bases matching TRBD1. CDR3 length: 15 amino acids. The junction had 9 bases not matched to a gene; V was cut back by 3 bases and J by 4 bases. Germline V lookup: CDR1 WSHSY, CDR2 SAAADI.

This chain links TRBV28 with TRBJ1-1; D uncertain. This CDR3 region has 13 residues. CDR1 is MDHEN, CDR2 SYDVKM, per germline. The germline V and J ends were trimmed by 5 bases and 4 bases, with 11 bases remaining between them. The CDR3 loop is CASSAEAVTEAFF. CDR3 nucleotides: TGTGCCAGCAGTGCCGAGGCCGTCACTGAAGCTTTCTTT.

The chain combines TRBV7-2 with TRBJ2-1; 9 nucleotides match TRBD1. V lost 2 bases, J lost 1 base, and 6 bases stayed unmatched. This CDR3 region has 17 residues. The V gene's germline CDR1 is SGHTA and CDR2 FQGNSA. This CDR3 reads CASSLSTGGFSYNEQFF. DNA for the CDR3: TGTGCCAGCAGCTTATCAACAGGGGGCTTTTCCTACAATGAGCAGTTCTTC.

The rearrangement links TRBV6-5 to TRBJ1-5; D possibly corresponds to TRBD1 (5 bases). This CDR3 comprises 15 residues. V lost 5 bases to trimming and J lost 2 bases, with 13 bases between them. Germline loops: CDR1 MNHEY, CDR2 SVGAGI. CDR3: CASSRGTLGNQPQHF. The CDR3 DNA reads TGTGCCAGCAGTCGGGGGACCCTGGGCAATCAGCCCCAGCATTTT.

The gene calls are TRBV12-3 or TRBV12-4 and TRBJ2-1, with 8 bases identical to TRBD2. The CDR3 runs to 12 residues. With 7 bases clipped from V and 6 bases from J, the junction kept 2 bases outside the gene matches. In DNA, the CDR3 is TGTGCCAGCACCGGACTAGCCAATGAGCAGTTCTTC. This gives the protein CASTGLANEQFF.

V is TRBV3-1 (or the pseudogene TRBV3-2) and J is TRBJ1-3, with D possibly matching TRBD1 (5 bases). Germline V gives CDR1 LGHDT, CDR2 YNNKEL (reference sequence). CDR3 length equals 14 residues. V shed 8 bases and J shed 4 bases, with 15 bases lying between them. The CDR3 DNA reads TGTGCCAGCGGACAAAACCAGGCCGGAAACACCATATATTTT. Translated: CASGQNQAGNTIYF.

The chain joins TRBV18 to TRBJ1-5; the D is unclear. This CDR3 is 13 amino acids long. V lost 3 bases and J lost 5, with 8 bases in between. From germline, CDR1 is KGHSH and CDR2 LQKENI. CDR3 in amino acids: CASSPENYQPQHF. CDR3 nucleotide sequence: TGTGCCAGCTCACCCGAGAATTATCAGCCCCAGCATTTT.

The rearrangement joins TRBV4-1 to TRBJ2-7; TRBD2 agrees at 9 bases. This CDR3 has 19 residues. The ends lost 4 bases at V and 5 bases at J; junction bases unmatched: 21. Germline loops: CDR1 MGHRA, CDR2 YSYEKL. The CDR3 nucleotides read TGCGCCAGCAGCCTCTACAGGGGAACACTAGCGGGTTTCTACCACGAGCAGTACTTC. It yields the protein CASSLYRGTLAGFYHEQYF.

This chain links TRBV11-3 with TRBJ2-5; 7 nucleotides align to TRBD2. Looked up from germline, CDR1 is SGHNT and CDR2 is YENEEA. V lost 1 base, J lost 4 bases, and 6 bases stayed unmatched. The CDR3 totals 15 residues. Written as DNA, the CDR3 is TGTGCCAGCAGCTTAGTCGGACTAGGTGTAGAGACCCAGTACTTC. Translating it yields CASSLVGLGVETQYF.

This chain links TRBV30 with TRBJ1-1, with 7 bases aligning to TRBD1. Germline lookup yields CDR1 GTSNPN and CDR2 SVGIG (reference sequence). V gave up 4 bases and J gave up 1 base; unmatched junction bases: 3. CDR3 length: 13 residues. The CDR3 protein is CAWNRGTNTEAFF. CDR3 sequence (DNA): TGTGCCTGGAACAGGGGAACGAACACTGAAGCTTTCTTT. The full variable domain, rest sourced from reference TRBV30 and TRBJ1-1, is SQTIHQWPATLVQPVGSPLSLECTVEGTSNPNLYWYRQAAGRGLQLLFYSVGIGQISSEVPQNLSASRPQDRQFILSSKKLLLSDSGFYLCAWNRGTNTEAFFGQGTRLTVV.

The chain carries TRBV6-2 or TRBV6-3 and TRBJ1-5; 7 bases match TRBD1. The CDR3 runs 18 residues. Germline lookup yields CDR1 MNHEY and CDR2 SVGEGT. Germline trimming cut 0 bases from V and 0 bases from J; bases unmatched to any gene: 8. The CDR3 nucleotides read TGTGCCAGCAGTTACTCCCCCTCGACAGGGAATAGCAATCAGCCCCAGCATTTT. This encodes CASSYSPSTGNSNQPQHF.

The chain is built from TRBV29-1 and TRBJ2-1, with 12 bases identical to TRBD1. This CDR3 spans 15 amino acids. With V trimmed by 0 bases and J by 8 bases, 5 bases remained unmatched. Germline loops: CDR1 SQVTM, CDR2 ANQGSEA. CDR3 amino acids: CSVEERDRGLYEQFF. The CDR3 DNA is TGCAGCGTTGAAGAGCGGGACAGGGGGCTTTATGAGCAGTTCTTC.